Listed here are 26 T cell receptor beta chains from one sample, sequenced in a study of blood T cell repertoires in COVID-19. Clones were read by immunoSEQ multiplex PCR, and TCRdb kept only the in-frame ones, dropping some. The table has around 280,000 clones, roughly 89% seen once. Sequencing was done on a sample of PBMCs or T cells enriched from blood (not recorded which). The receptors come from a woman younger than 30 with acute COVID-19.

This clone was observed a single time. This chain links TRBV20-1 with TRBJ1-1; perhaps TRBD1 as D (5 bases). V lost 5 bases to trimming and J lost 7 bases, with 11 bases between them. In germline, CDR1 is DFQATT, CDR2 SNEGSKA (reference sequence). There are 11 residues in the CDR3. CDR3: CSAGRDGEAFF. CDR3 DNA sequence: TGCAGTGCTGGCAGGGATGGTGAAGCTTTCTTT.

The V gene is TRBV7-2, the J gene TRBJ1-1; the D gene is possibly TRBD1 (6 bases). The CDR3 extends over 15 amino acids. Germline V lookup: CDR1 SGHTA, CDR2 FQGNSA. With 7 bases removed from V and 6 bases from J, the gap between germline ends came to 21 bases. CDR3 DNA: TGTGCCAGCACCGTGACACAGGGTGTGGGTGCTGAAGCTTTCTTT. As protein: CASTVTQGVGAEAFF.

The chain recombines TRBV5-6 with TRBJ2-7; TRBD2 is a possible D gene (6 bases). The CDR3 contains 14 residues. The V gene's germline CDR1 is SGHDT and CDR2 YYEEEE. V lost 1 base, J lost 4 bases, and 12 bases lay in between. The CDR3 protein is CASSLYGGNYEQYF. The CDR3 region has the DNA TGTGCCAGCAGCTTGTATGGAGGGAATTACGAGCAGTACTTC.

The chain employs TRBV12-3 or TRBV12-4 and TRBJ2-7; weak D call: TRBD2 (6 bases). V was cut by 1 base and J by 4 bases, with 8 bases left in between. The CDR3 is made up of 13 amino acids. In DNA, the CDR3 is TGTGCCAGCAGTTTAGGGGGGGTTTACGAGCAGTACTTC. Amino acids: CASSLGGVYEQYF.

CDR3 nucleotides: TGTGCCAGCAGTGACACGGGACTCCTATTATACGAGCAGTACTTC. Translated, it gives CASSDTGLLLYEQYF. V and J are TRBV27 and TRBJ2-7; D might be TRBD2 (6 bases). The CDR3 has 15 amino acids. CDR1 is MNHEY, CDR2 SMNVEV, per germline (reference sequence). V was shortened by 5 bases and J by 4 bases, with 18 bases between the two germline ends.

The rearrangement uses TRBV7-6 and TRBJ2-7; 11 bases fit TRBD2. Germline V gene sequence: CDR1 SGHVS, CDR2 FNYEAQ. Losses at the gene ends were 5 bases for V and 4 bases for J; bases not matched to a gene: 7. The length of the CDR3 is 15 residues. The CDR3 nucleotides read TGTGCCAGCAGCCTCGACGGGACTAGCGGTTACGAGCAGTACTTC. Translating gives CASSLDGTSGYEQYF.

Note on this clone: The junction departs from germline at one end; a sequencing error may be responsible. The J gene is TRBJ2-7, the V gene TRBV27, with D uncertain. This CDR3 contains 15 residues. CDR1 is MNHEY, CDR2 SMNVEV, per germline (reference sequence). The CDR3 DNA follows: TGTGCCAGCAGTCTATCGAGCCTCCACCCCTCGGAGCAGTACTTC. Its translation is CASSLSSLHPSEQYF.

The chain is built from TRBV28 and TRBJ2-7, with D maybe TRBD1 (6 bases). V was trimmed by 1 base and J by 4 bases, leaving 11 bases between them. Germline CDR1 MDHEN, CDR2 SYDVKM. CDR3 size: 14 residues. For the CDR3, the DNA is TGTGCCAGCAGTTTATACCCGACAGGTTACGAGCAGTACTTC. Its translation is CASSLYPTGYEQYF.

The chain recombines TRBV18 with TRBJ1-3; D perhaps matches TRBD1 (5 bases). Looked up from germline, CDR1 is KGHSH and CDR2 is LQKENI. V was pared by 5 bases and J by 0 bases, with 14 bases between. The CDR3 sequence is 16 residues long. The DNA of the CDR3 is TGTGCCAGCTCAGAACCAGGGTTCTTCTCTGGAAACACCATATATTTT. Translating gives CASSEPGFFSGNTIYF.

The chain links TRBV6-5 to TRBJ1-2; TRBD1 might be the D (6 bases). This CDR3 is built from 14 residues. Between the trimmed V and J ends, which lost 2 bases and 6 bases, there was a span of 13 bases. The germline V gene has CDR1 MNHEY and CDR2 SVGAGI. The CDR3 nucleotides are TGTGCCAGCAGTTACGGGAACAGGGCCGATGGCTACACCTTC. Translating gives CASSYGNRADGYTF.

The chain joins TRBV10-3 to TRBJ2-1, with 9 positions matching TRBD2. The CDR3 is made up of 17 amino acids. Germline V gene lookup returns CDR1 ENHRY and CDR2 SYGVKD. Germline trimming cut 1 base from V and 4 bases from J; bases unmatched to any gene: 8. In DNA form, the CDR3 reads TGTGCCATCAGTGAGTTAGATAGCGGGAGTTTTTACAATGAGCAGTTCTTC. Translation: CAISELDSGSFYNEQFF.

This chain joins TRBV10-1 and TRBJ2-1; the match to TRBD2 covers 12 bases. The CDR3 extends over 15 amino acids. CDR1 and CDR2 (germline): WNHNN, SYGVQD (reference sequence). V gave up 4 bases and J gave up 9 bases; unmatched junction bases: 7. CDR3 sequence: CASSGLAGGPGEQFF. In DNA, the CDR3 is TGCGCCAGCAGTGGGCTAGCGGGAGGGCCGGGTGAGCAGTTCTTC.

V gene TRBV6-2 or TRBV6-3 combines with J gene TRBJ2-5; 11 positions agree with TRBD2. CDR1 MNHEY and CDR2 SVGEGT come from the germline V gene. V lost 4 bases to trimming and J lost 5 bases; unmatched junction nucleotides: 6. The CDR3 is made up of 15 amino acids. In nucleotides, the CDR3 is TGTGCCAGCAGTTTATTAGCGGGAGGGGCGGAGACCCAGTACTTC. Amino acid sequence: CASSLLAGGAETQYF.

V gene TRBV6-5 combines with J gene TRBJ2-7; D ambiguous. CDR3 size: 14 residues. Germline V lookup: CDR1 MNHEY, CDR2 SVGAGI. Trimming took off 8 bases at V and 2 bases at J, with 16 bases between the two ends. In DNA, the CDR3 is TGTGCCAGCCGCGTTGACTTGGTGACCTACGAGCAGTACTTC. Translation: CASRVDLVTYEQYF.

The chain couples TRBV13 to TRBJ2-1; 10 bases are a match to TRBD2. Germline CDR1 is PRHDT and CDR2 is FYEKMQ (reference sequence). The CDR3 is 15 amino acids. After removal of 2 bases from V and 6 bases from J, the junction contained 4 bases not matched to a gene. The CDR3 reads CASSLRLAGRNEQFF. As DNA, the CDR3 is TGTGCCAGCAGCTTAAGACTAGCGGGTCGCAATGAGCAGTTCTTC.

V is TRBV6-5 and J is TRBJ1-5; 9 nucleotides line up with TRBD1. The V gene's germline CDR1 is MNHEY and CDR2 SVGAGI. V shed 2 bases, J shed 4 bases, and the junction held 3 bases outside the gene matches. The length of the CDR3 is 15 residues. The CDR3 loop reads CASSYAGTGNQPQHF. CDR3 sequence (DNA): TGTGCCAGCAGTTACGCCGGGACAGGGAATCAGCCCCAGCATTTT.

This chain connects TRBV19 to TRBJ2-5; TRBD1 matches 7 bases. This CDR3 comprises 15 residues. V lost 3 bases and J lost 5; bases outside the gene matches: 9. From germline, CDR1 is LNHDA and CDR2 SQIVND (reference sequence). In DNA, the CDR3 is TGTGCCAGTAGTATGGGGCAGGGGGTCGGGGAGACCCAGTACTTC. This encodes CASSMGQGVGETQYF. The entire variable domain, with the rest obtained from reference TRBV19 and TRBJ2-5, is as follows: DGGITQSPKYLFRKEGQNVTLSCEQNLNHDAMYWYRQDPGQGLRLIYYSQIVNDFQKGDIAEGYSVSREKKESFPLTVTSAQKNPTAFYLCASSMGQGVGETQYFGPGTRLLVL.

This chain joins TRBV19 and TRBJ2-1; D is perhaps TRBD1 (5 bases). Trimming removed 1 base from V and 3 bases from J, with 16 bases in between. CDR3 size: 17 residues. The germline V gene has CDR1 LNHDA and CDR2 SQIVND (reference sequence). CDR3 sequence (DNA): TGTGCCAGTAGTATAGTTGGGCAGGGTGTTGACTACAATGAGCAGTTCTTC. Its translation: CASSIVGQGVDYNEQFF.

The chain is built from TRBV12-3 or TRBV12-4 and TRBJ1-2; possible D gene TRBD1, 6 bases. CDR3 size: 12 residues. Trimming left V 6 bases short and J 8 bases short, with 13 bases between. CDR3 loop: CASRGGGGGYTF. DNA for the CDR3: TGTGCCAGCAGAGGGGGTGGCGGGGGCTACACCTTC.

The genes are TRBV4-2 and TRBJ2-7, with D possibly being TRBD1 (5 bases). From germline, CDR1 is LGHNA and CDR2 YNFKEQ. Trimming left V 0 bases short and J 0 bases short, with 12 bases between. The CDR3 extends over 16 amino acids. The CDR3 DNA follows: TGTGCCAGCAGCCAAGAAAGGCAGGGCCCCTCCTACGAGCAGTACTTC. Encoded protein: CASSQERQGPSYEQYF.

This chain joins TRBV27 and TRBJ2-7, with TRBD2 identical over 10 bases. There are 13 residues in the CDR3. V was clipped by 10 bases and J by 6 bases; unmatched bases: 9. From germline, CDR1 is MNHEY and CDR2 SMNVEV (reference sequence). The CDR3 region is CAISRASGSEQYF. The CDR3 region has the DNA TGTGCCATTTCCCGGGCTAGCGGGAGCGAGCAGTACTTC.

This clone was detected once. The CDR3 bases are TGTGCCAGCAGCTTGGAAAGGGACAGGGGGGCCCCCGGGGAGCTGTTTTTT. Protein: CASSLERDRGAPGELFF. J is TRBJ2-2 and V is TRBV5-6; 11 bases are a match to TRBD1. Germline V gives CDR1 SGHDT, CDR2 YYEEEE. With 0 bases clipped from V and 6 bases from J, the junction kept 7 bases outside the gene matches. The CDR3 loop spans 17 amino acids.

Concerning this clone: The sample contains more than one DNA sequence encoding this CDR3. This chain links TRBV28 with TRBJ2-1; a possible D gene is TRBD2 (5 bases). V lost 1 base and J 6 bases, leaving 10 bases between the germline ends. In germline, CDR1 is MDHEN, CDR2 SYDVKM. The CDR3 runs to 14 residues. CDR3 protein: CASSLSGGGNEQFF. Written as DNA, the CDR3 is TGTGCCAGCAGTTTATCGGGCGGAGGCAATGAGCAGTTCTTC.

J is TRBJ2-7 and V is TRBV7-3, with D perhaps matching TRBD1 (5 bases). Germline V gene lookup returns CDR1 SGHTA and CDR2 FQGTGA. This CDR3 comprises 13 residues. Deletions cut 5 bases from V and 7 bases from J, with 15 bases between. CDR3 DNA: TGTGCCAGCAGCCCAACCCTGGGGCGGGAGCAGTACTTC. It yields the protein CASSPTLGREQYF.

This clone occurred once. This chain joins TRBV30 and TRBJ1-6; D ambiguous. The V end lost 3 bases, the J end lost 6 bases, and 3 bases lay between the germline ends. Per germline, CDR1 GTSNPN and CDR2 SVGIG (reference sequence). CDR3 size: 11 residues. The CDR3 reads CAWRRNSPLHF. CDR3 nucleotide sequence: TGTGCCTGGAGGCGTAATTCACCCCTCCACTTT.

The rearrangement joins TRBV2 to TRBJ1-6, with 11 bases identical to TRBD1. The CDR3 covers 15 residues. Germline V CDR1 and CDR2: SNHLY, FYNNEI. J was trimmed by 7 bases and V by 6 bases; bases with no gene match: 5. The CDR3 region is CASSPGTGGNSPLHF. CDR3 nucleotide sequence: TGTGCCAGCAGCCCTGGGACAGGGGGAAATTCACCCCTCCACTTT. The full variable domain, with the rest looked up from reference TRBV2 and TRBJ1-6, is EPEVTQTPSHQVTQMGQEVILRCVPISNHLYFYWYRQILGQKVEFLVSFYNNEISEKSEIFDDQFSVERPDGSNFTLKIRSTKLEDSAMYFCASSPGTGGNSPLHFGNGTRLTVT.